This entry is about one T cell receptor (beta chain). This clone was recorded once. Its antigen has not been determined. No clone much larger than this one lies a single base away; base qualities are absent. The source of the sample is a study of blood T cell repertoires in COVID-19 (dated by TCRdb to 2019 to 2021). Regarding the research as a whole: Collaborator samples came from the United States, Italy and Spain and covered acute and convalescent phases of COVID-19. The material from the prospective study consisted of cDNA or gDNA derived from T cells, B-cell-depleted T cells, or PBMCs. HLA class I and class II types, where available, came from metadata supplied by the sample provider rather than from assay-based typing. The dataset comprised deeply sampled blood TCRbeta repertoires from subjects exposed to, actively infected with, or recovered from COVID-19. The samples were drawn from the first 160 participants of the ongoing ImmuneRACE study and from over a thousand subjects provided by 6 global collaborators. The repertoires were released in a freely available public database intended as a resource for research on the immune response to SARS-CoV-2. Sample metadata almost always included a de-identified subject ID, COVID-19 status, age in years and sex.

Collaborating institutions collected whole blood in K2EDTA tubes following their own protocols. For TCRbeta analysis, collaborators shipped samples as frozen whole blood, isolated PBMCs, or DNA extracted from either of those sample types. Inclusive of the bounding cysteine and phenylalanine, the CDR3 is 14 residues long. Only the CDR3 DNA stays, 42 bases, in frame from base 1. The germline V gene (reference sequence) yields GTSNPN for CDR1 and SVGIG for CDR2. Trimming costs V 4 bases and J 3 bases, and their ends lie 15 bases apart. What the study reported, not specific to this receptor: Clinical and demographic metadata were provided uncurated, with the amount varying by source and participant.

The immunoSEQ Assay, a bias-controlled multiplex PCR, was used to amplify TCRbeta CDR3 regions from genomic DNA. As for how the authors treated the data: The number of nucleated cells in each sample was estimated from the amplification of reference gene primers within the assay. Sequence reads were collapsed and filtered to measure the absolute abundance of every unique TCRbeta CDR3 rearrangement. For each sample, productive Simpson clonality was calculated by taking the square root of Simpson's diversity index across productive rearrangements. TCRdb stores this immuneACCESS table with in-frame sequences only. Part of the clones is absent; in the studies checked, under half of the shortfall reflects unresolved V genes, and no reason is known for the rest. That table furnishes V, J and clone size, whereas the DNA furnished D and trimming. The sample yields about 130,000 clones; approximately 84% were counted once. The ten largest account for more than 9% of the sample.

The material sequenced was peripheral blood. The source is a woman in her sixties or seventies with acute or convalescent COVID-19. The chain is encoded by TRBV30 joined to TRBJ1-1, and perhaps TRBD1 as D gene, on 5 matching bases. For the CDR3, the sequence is CAWIPSQGYTEAFF. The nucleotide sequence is TGTGCCTGGATCCCGTCCCAGGGTTACACTGAAGCTTTCTTT.